This record looks at one TCR beta chain sequence and its context. Its antigen remains unidentified. There are no base qualities to consult, and no much larger clone falls within one base. In the ophthalmopathy patients, disease was moderately to severely active, with a Clinical Activity Score of 3 or more, a NOSPECS grade of 4 or more, and a duration of less than 3 months. The study excluded patients with uncontrolled infections, other autoimmune diseases, pregnancy or lactation. Diagnoses were based on clinical symptoms, serum thyroxine and TRAb, thyroid ultrasound and orbital computed tomography. PBMCs were isolated from about 10 ml of fresh peripheral blood by Ficoll-Paque density gradient centrifugation. Total RNA was extracted with Trizol reagent, and quality was checked on an Agilent 2100 Bioanalyzer. TCR beta CDR3 regions were amplified from RNA transcripts. The first round of RT-PCR for the TCR CDR3 was performed with the HTBI primer set and the Qiagen OneStep RT-PCR kit. Libraries were constructed in a second round of multiplex PCR, after which size selection and purification were performed. The libraries were sequenced on an Illumina HiSeq2000 using paired-end 100 bp reads. From the authors' description of their analysis: SOAPnuke was used to process the raw data, with reads discarded if the reads contained adapters or uncalled bases, had a mean Phred below 15, or lacked an exact constant-primer or identifier match. COPE v1.2.5 was used to merge the high-quality paired reads, and each unique nucleotide sequence was defined as a clonotype. MiTCR v1.1 was used to align clonotypes to the IMGT TRBV, TRBD and TRBJ reference segments. The analysis included only V-J combinations with a frequency above 0.0001, which together covered 99% to 99.2% of the repertoires. A TCS score was defined as the ratio between F50 (clonal expansion) and ExV (chaos), using BLOSUM62-based TCRdist between CDR3 peptides within each V-J. Welch's t-statistics and random forest reduced roughly 530 V-J features to around 14, which were used in a naive Bayes classifier (R e1071). The public sequencing data were trimmed at Q25 with fastp and processed into clonotypes with MiXCR by TCRdb, which kept only in-frame beta chains. Every CDR3 protein is listed once, alongside the most common genes and DNA of its rows. TCRdb's processing, not the authors', yielded these V and J calls. Counted in this sample were about half a million distinct CDR3 sequences; approximately 23% of them appeared once. The ten largest clonotypes hold 45% to 50% of the sample.

This entry belongs to a study of T cells in Graves' hyperthyroidism and ophthalmopathy (dated by TCRdb to between 2018 and 2020). A note on the overall study: Peripheral blood was sampled at the time of initial diagnosis, prior to any treatment. Thyroid tissue and blood T-cell repertoires from six Graves' hyperthyroidism patients were also compared in the study. Following sampling, methimazole starting at 30 mg daily was given to hyperthyroidism patients, and high-dose intravenous methylprednisolone was given to ophthalmopathy patients. Whether ophthalmopathy could be predicted prospectively was tested in an independent validation cohort made up of fewer than 20 hyperthyroidism patients plus 17 patients who later progressed to ophthalmopathy. To identify distinguishing TCR V-J signatures, a discovery cohort of some 100 patients was used, comprising some 45 with Graves' ophthalmopathy and 57 with stable Graves' hyperthyroidism. For training and testing, the 100 or so patients in the discovery cohort were randomly divided in a 7:3 ratio. The paper describes TCR Vbeta CDR3 sequencing of around 140 peripheral blood samples, made up of some 40 ophthalmopathy patients, 70 to 80 hyperthyroidism patients and 17 progressor patients. Overall study outcomes, separate from this receptor: Ophthalmopathy was separated from stable hyperthyroidism by a 13 V-J signature model, with 85% to 90% sensitivity and roughly 81% specificity obtained in cross-validation and 80%/75% obtained in testing. During validation, the model predicted progression to ophthalmopathy a median of about 6.3 months ahead of onset, with around 65% sensitivity and 72.22% specificity. Most expanded thyroid clonotypes (frequency above 0.001) were also found in blood, which suggests that blood repertoires may mirror thyroid immune responses. No statistical method was used to set the sample size in advance, and investigators knew the group allocation.

Taken from cysteine to phenylalanine, the CDR3 has 15 residues. Here the CDR3 DNA is all that survives: 45 bases in frame from base 1. CDR1 and CDR2, looked up from the germline V gene (reference sequence), are SGHNT and YYREEE. V is reduced by 0 bases and J by 4 bases, leaving a spacing of 11 bases between them. Sequenced input: blood. This sequence was found in a woman in her 70s with Graves' ophthalmopathy. The V gene is TRBV5-4 and the J gene is TRBJ2-1; no D gene is confidently identified. At the DNA level, the sequence is TGTGCCAGCAGCTTGGACACGGCCACTTACAATGAGCAGTTCTTC. Translated, it reads CASSLDTATYNEQFF.